This T cell receptor (beta chain) appears in the sequencing data of a study of neurological immune-mediated disorders (dated by TCRdb to between 2019 and 2020). For the wider study: Peripheral blood TCR-beta repertoires from patients with HTLV-I-associated myelopathy (HAM/TSP), patients with multiple sclerosis, and healthy controls were compared in the study using UMI-based sequencing. The approximately 100 TCR-beta libraries included longitudinal samples, technical triplicates and paired sorted CD4+ and CD8+ T-cell subsets alongside PBMC samples. The cohort comprised 65 to 75 subjects: about 14 HAM/TSP patients, 35 or so multiple sclerosis patients and around 20 healthy controls.

cDNA synthesis used template-switch 5'RACE with a primer carrying a 10-nucleotide random unique molecular identifier tagging each TCR transcript. Over 180 million TCR-beta sequences, covering 15-18 subjects, were produced in each sequencing run. The RNeasy kit was used to extract total RNA. The KAPA Real-time Library Amplification kit was used to amplify TCR-beta VDJ regions with primers for the TCR constant region and the 5'RACE anchor. Sample indexes and Illumina adaptors were added in a first PCR, after which library yield was increased in a second PCR. The roughly 650 bp TCR product was size-selected on a 2% E-gel SizeSelection system after Ampure bead purification. Library quality was checked on a Bioanalyzer, concentration was measured with Qubit, and libraries were quantified with the Kapa Library Quantification kit before pooling. Libraries were sequenced paired-end 2 x 150 bp on an Illumina HiSeq 2500. To increase sequence diversity, about 24-32% phiX was spiked into each library pool. From the authors' description of their analysis: Quality-filtered reads were processed with the UMI-based MiGEC pipeline, and over 90% of raw TCR sequences were removed by the MiGEC pipeline during error correction. IMGT germline references were used for aligning VDJ genes, and each clonotype was defined as a unique CDR3 amino acid sequence together with its V-J genes. Clonal expansion, Shannon diversity and CDR3 relatedness were evaluated with VDJtools (CalcPairwiseDistances, ClusterSamples), while phylogenetic trees were built in CLCbio workbench. Using coefficient-of-variation modelling across technical triplicates, the study counted a clone as expanded if it had at least 8 unique UMIs. TCRdb's own reprocessing of the public reads used fastp at Q25 and MiXCR and kept productive beta chains. Under each unique CDR3 protein, matching rows form one entry showing the most common genes and DNA. The V and J calls follow TCRdb's processing rather than the paper's. The sample contains about 84,000 distinct CDR3 sequences, about a tenth of them found a single time. 1.8% of the sample rests with the top ten.

The CDR3 measures 15 amino acids from cysteine to phenylalanine. The sequence is cut down to CDR3 DNA, 45 bases in frame from base 1. Via the germline V gene, CDR1 is LGHNA and CDR2 YNFKEQ. The germline V end is reduced by 0 bases and the J end by 5 bases; junction bases left unmatched: 5. The healthy controls were volunteers from a blood bank in Maryland, USA. Libraries from unsorted PBMCs were made from 2 million PBMCs kept in RNAlater at -80 degrees C until RNA extraction. PBMCs were separated from peripheral blood using Ficoll-Hypaque density gradient centrifugation and then cryopreserved in liquid nitrogen. Overall results and qualifications from the work: TCR clonal expansion was highest in HAM/TSP patients and lowest in MS patients, with MS patients falling below even healthy controls. Across subjects, expanded clones never shared an identical CDR3 amino acid sequence, which suggests that the TCR-beta repertoires in every group were private.

On this clonotype: Its specific antigen is unknown. Per-base qualities were not stored, and no clone one base away is much larger.

Material: PBMCs. The source of this sequence is a man in his forties in good health. The chain is assembled from TRBV4-2 and TRBJ2-5; 8 central bases correspond to TRBD2. The DNA sequence follows: TGTGCCAGCAGCCAAGAGGGACTAGATACGGAGACCCAGTACTTC. The encoded protein is CASSQEGLDTETQYF.